Given below is one T cell receptor beta chain in context. This specimen comes from a study of PD-L1 blockade in urothelial cancer. Study-level background: Bladder-origin urothelial cancer in males covered about 90% of the roughly 30 patients. Blood was tested 3 weeks (second dose) and 6 weeks into treatment.

Germline lookup yields CDR1 MNHEY and CDR2 SVGAGI. CDR3 size: 15 residues. V lost 6 bases, J lost 6 bases, and 8 bases stayed unmatched. Each PCR had synthetic TCR analog templates added to it as a spike-in. Assay: immunoSEQ multiplex PCR; the TCRdb copy retains only in-frame clones and omits some. This table holds more than 45,000 clones, 70% to 90% found once. Patients in the study were battling locally advanced or metastatic urothelial carcinoma. The V call is TRBV6-5, the J call TRBJ1-4, with 9 positions matching TRBD1. The TCR originated in a man aged 55-75 years with urothelial cancer. The material sequenced was PBMCs, taken around atezolizumab (anti-PD-L1) treatment. CDR3 bases: TGTGCCAGCAGCTCCCCGGGACAGGGCGATGAAAAACTGTTTTTT. Translating it yields CASSSPGQGDEKLFF.